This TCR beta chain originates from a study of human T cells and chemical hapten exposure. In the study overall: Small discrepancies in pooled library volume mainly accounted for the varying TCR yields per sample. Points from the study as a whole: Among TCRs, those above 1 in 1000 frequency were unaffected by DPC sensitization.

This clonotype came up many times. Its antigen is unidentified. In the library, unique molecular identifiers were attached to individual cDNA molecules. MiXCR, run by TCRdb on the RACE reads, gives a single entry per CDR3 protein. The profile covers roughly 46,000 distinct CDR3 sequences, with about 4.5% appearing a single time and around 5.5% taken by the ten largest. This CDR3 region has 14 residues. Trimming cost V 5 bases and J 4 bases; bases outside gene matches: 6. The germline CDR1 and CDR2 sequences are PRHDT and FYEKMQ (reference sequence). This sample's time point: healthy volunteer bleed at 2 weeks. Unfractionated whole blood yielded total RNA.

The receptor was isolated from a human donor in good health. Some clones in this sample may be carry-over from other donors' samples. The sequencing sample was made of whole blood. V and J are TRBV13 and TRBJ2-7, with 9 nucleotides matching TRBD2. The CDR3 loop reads CASSEGLARYEQYF. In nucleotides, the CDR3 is TGTGCCAGCAGCGAGGGACTAGCTAGGTACGAGCAGTACTTC. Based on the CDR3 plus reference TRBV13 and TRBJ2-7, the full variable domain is AAGVIQSPRHLIKEKRETATLKCYPIPRHDTVYWYQQGPGQDPQFLISFYEKMQSDKGSIPDRFSAQQFSDYHSELNMSSLELGDSALYFCASSEGLARYEQYFGPGTRLTVT.